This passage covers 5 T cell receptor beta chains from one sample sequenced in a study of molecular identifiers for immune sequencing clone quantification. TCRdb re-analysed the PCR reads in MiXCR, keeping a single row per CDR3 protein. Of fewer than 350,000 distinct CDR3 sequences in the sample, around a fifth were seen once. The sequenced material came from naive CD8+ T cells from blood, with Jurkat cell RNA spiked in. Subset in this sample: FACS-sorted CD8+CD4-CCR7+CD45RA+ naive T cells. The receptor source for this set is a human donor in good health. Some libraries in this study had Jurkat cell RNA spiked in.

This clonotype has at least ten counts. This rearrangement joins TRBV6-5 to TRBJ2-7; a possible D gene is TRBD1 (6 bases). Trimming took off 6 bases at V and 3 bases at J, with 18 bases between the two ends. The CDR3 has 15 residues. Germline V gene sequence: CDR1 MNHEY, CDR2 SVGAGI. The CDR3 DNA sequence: TGTGCCAGCAGCCGTCGGGCGACAGGTAACTACGAGCAGTACTTC. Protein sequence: CASSRRATGNYEQYF.

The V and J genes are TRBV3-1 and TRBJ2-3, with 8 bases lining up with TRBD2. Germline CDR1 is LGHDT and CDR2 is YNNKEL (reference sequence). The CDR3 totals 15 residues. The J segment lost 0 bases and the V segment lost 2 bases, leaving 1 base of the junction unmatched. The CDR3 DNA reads TGTGCCAGCAGCCAAACGGGGGGGAGCACAGATACGCAGTATTTT. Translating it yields CASSQTGGSTDTQYF.

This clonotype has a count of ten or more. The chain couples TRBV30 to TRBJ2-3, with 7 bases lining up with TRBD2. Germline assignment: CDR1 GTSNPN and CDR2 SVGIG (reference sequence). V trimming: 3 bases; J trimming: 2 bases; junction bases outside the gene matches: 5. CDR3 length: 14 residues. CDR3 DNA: TGTGCCTGGAGCAGCGGGATGACCACAGATACGCAGTATTTT. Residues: CAWSSGMTTDTQYF. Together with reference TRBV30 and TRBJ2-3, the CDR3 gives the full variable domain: SQTIHQWPATLVQPVGSPLSLECTVEGTSNPNLYWYRQAAGRGLQLLFYSVGIGQISSEVPQNLSASRPQDRQFILSSKKLLLSDSGFYLCAWSSGMTTDTQYFGPGTRLTVL.

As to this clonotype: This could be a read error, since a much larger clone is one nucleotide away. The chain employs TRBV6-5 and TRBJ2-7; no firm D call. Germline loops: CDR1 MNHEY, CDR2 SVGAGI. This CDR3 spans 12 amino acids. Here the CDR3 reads CAGSQPGGEQYF. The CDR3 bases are TGTGCCGGCAGCCAGCCCGGCGGCGAGCAGTACTTC.

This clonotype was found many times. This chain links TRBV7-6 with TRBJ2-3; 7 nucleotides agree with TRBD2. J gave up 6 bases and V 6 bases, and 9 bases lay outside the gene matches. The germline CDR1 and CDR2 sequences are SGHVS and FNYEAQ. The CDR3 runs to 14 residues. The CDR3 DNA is TGTGCCAGCAGGAGCCGGGAGGAAAGGGATACGCAGTATTTT. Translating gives CASRSREERDTQYF.